Below, 15 T cell receptor beta chains from the same sample are listed, as sequenced in a study of cytomegalovirus exposure and HLA in healthy donors. The PCR was carried out with 60 Vbeta primers and 13 Jbeta primers. Method: immunoSEQ multiplex PCR; TCRdb's copy keeps in-frame clones and lacks some. Among approximately 120,000 clones listed, about 85% were seen once. The sample was PBMCs. These receptor sequences come from a young man in good health and CMV-seropositive.

This chain links TRBV5-1 with TRBJ2-1, with 7 bases matching TRBD2. CDR1 SGHRS and CDR2 YFSETQ come from the germline V gene. The CDR3 is 13 residues long. The J segment lost 8 bases and the V segment lost 3 bases, leaving 5 bases of the junction unmatched. CDR3 sequence reads: CASSWEGRDEQFF. The CDR3, as DNA: TGCGCCAGCAGCTGGGAGGGTCGGGATGAGCAGTTCTTC.

The chain uses TRBV6-1 and TRBJ2-1, with 11 bases fitting TRBD1. The CDR3 is 16 amino acids. After removal of 2 bases from V and 3 bases from J, the junction contained 3 bases not matched to a gene. The germline gives CDR1 MNHNS, CDR2 SASEGT. The CDR3 here is CASSEQGTGGYNEQFF. CDR3 DNA sequence: TGTGCCAGCAGTGAACAAGGGACAGGGGGCTACAATGAGCAGTTCTTC.

This clone occurred once. CDR3 in DNA: TGTGCCAGCAGTCACCAACTACTAGCGGGAGGAATTGGGGCCAACGTCCTGACTTTC. Its protein product is CASSHQLLAGGIGANVLTF. The chain employs TRBV7-2 and TRBJ2-6; 12 bases match TRBD2. This CDR3 is built from 19 residues. Germline CDR1 and CDR2: SGHTA and FQGNSA. The V gene end was trimmed by 6 bases and the J gene end by 3 bases; junction bases not matched to a gene: 12.

The chain uses TRBV5-4 and TRBJ2-7; the match to TRBD1 covers 12 bases. Germline assignment: CDR1 SGHNT and CDR2 YYREEE (reference sequence). With 0 bases clipped from V and 4 bases from J, the junction kept 11 bases outside the gene matches. The CDR3 covers 18 residues. As DNA, the CDR3 is TGTGCCAGCAGCTTGGGCGGGACAGGGGGCGCCCGGGGATACGAGCAGTACTTC. Its translation is CASSLGGTGGARGYEQYF.

This sequence joins TRBV9 and TRBJ2-7, with 9 positions matching TRBD2. The CDR3 has 16 amino acids. Losses at the gene ends were 0 bases for V and 2 bases for J; bases not matched to a gene: 6. CDR1 and CDR2 from the germline V gene are SGDLS and YYNGEE. In DNA form, the CDR3 reads TGTGCCAGCAGCGTAGGGGCGGCGGGAGGGCCCTACGAGCAGTACTTC. Translating gives CASSVGAAGGPYEQYF.

The chain combines TRBV30 with TRBJ1-1; D might be TRBD1 (5 bases). CDR3 size: 15 residues. Trimming pared 5 bases from V and 3 bases from J, leaving 19 bases between. CDR1 is GTSNPN and CDR2 is SVGIG in the germline V gene (reference sequence). The CDR3 sequence is CAWFNMGGIDTEAFF. As DNA, the CDR3 is TGTGCCTGGTTTAATATGGGGGGTATTGACACTGAAGCTTTCTTT.

This clone was observed once. The rearrangement uses TRBV5-6 and TRBJ2-3; D remains ambiguous. Germline CDR1 and CDR2: SGHDT and YYEEEE. V shed 1 base and J shed 0 bases, with 9 bases lying between them. The CDR3 length is 15 residues. The CDR3 sequence: CASSLSPLSTDTQYF. Here the CDR3 DNA reads TGTGCCAGCAGCTTGTCACCACTTAGCACAGATACGCAGTATTTT.

The chain has TRBV11-2 and TRBJ2-1; possibly TRBD2 for D (5 bases). Germline V gives CDR1 SGHAT, CDR2 FQNNGV. The CDR3 covers 13 residues. V lost 5 bases, J lost 5 bases, and 10 bases lay in between. The CDR3 is CASSPGFNNEQFF. The CDR3 nucleotides are TGTGCCAGCAGCCCGGGGTTTAACAATGAGCAGTTCTTC.

The J gene is TRBJ2-1, the V gene TRBV2, with 8 bases identical to TRBD2. In germline, CDR1 is SNHLY, CDR2 FYNNEI. J gave up 5 bases and V 3 bases, and 6 bases lay outside the gene matches. The CDR3 covers 15 residues. The CDR3 loop is CASSETSEFDNEQFF. The CDR3 nucleotides are TGTGCCAGCAGTGAGACTAGCGAGTTCGACAATGAGCAGTTCTTC.

For the CDR3, the DNA is TGTGCCAGTAGTGTACAGGGTTTCGGGACTGAAGCTTTCTTT. It specifies CASSVQGFGTEAFF. The J gene is TRBJ1-1, the V gene TRBV19, with D perhaps TRBD1 (6 bases). Trimming removed 5 bases from V and 5 bases from J, with 15 bases in between. The germline gives CDR1 LNHDA, CDR2 SQIVND (reference sequence). The CDR3 totals 14 residues.

The genes are TRBV2 and TRBJ2-2; 10 nucleotides agree with TRBD2. This CDR3 contains 16 residues. CDR1 and CDR2 from the germline V gene are SNHLY and FYNNEI. V gave up 10 bases and J gave up 6 bases; unmatched junction bases: 14. The CDR3 nucleotides are TGTGCCACCACCTCCTCTCCGCTAGCGGGAGCCGGGGAGCTGTTTTTT. This sequence encodes CATTSSPLAGAGELFF.

The chain employs TRBV19 and TRBJ2-7, with D perhaps TRBD2 (5 bases). The V end was cut by 0 bases, the J end by 3 bases, with 6 bases between. In germline, CDR1 is LNHDA, CDR2 SQIVND (reference sequence). The CDR3 has 13 amino acids. The DNA of the CDR3 is TGTGCCAGTAGTATAGACGAGGGCTACGAGCAGTACTTC. It translates to CASSIDEGYEQYF.

This clone was counted only a few times. The CDR3 protein is CASSPNDRATEAFF. In DNA, the CDR3 is TGTGCCAGTAGTCCCAACGACAGAGCCACTGAAGCTTTCTTT. The chain links TRBV19 to TRBJ1-1; the D gene is possibly TRBD1 (5 bases). The CDR3 length is 14 residues. Germline loops: CDR1 LNHDA, CDR2 SQIVND (reference sequence). V lost 5 bases and J lost 4, with 14 bases in between.

The chain carries TRBV2 and TRBJ2-3; tentatively, D is TRBD2 (5 bases). Looked up from germline, CDR1 is SNHLY and CDR2 is FYNNEI. The V gene lost 8 bases and the J gene lost 0 bases, with 12 bases spanning the gap. This CDR3 comprises 14 residues. The CDR3 spells CASEKGGSTDTQYF. CDR3 sequence (DNA): TGTGCCAGCGAAAAGGGCGGGAGCACAGATACGCAGTATTTT.

The rearrangement links TRBV5-1 to TRBJ1-5, with unresolved D. The germline V gene encodes CDR1 SGHRS and CDR2 YFSETQ. The CDR3 runs 15 residues. The V gene lost 0 bases and the J gene lost 1 base, with 8 bases spanning the gap. The CDR3 DNA follows: TGCGCCAGCAGCTTGGATGACTGGAGCAATCAGCCCCAGCATTTT. The encoded protein is CASSLDDWSNQPQHF.